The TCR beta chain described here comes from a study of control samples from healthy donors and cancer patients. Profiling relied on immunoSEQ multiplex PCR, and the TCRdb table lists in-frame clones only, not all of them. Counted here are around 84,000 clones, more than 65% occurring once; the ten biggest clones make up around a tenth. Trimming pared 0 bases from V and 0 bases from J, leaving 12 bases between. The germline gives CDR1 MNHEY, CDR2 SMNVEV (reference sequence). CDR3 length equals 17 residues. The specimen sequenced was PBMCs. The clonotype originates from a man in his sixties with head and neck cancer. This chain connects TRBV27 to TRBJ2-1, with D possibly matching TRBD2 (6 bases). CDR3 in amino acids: CASSLSGGMSSYNEQFF. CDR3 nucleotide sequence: TGTGCCAGCAGTTTATCTGGCGGGATGAGCTCCTACAATGAGCAGTTCTTC.